This entry lists 28 T cell receptor beta chains sequenced from one sample in a study of a mutant IDH1 vaccine in newly diagnosed glioma. Described time point: baseline, week 1 (first vaccination visit). Treatment denoted: pre-vaccination baseline after standard-of-care therapy. Only in-frame clones appear in the TCRdb table, and some are missing; sequencing was by immunoSEQ multiplex PCR. The table records around 92,000 clones, about 90% of them present only once. The sample here was PBMCs, taken from a glioma patient treated with radiotherapy, temozolomide or both. Receptors originate from a woman aged 45-59 years with glioma.

The V gene is TRBV2, the J gene TRBJ1-2; D is possibly TRBD1 (5 bases). Trimming removed 5 bases at V and 1 base at J, with 11 bases between. The CDR3 consists of 14 residues. Germline V gene data show CDR1 as SNHLY and CDR2 as FYNNEI. Here the CDR3 DNA reads TGTGCCAGCAGTCTACTAGGGGATAACTATGGCTACACCTTC. Its translation: CASSLLGDNYGYTF.

This clone was detected only once. The genes are TRBV2 and TRBJ1-5; D ambiguous. The V end was cut by 3 bases, the J end by 0 bases, with 12 bases between. Germline V gene lookup returns CDR1 SNHLY and CDR2 FYNNEI. The CDR3 is 16 amino acids. The CDR3 nucleotides are TGTGCCAGCAGTGACGCCGCAACCTATAGCAATCAGCCCCAGCATTTT. It translates to CASSDAATYSNQPQHF.

The chain recombines TRBV5-4 with TRBJ2-2; perhaps D is TRBD1 or TRBD2 (6 bases each). Germline V CDR1 and CDR2: SGHNT, YYREEE (reference sequence). V gave up 0 bases and J gave up 7 bases, with 13 bases separating them. This CDR3 is built from 15 residues. The CDR3 sequence is CASSLGRGQVGELFF. Here the CDR3 DNA reads TGTGCCAGCAGCTTGGGCCGGGGGCAGGTCGGGGAGCTGTTTTTT. Full variable domain (rest looked up from reference TRBV5-4 and TRBJ2-2): ETGVTQSPTHLIKTRGQQVTLRCSSQSGHNTVSWYQQALGQGPQFIFQYYREEENGRGNFPPRFSGLQFPNYSSELNVNALELDDSALYLCASSLGRGQVGELFFGEGSRLTVL.

The V call is TRBV7-8, the J call TRBJ1-5, with a possible D match to TRBD1 (5 bases). From germline, CDR1 is SGHVS and CDR2 FQNEAQ. V lost 5 bases, J lost 0 bases, and 11 bases lay in between. There are 15 residues in the CDR3. CDR3 sequence (DNA): TGTGCCAGCAGCCTGACAGTTTATAGCAATCAGCCCCAGCATTTT. It encodes CASSLTVYSNQPQHF.

This chain connects TRBV27 to TRBJ2-1, with D perhaps matching TRBD1 (5 bases). Trimming shortened V by 3 bases and J by 13 bases, and 13 bases separated the two germline ends. The germline gives CDR1 MNHEY, CDR2 SMNVEV (reference sequence). This CDR3 is 12 amino acids long. This chain's CDR3 is CASSFRSGHQFF. In DNA form, the CDR3 reads TGTGCCAGCAGTTTCCGATCCGGACATCAGTTCTTC.

V gene TRBV2 combines with J gene TRBJ1-4, with 8 bases fitting TRBD1. The CDR3 length is 14 residues. The germline V gene has CDR1 SNHLY and CDR2 FYNNEI. V trimming: 6 bases; J trimming: 2 bases; junction bases outside the gene matches: 2. The CDR3 loop is CASRTGVTNEKLFF. In DNA form, the CDR3 reads TGTGCCAGCAGGACAGGGGTCACTAATGAAAAACTGTTTTTT.

CDR3: CASSLMGTGGGNEKLFF. For the CDR3, the DNA is TGCGCCAGCAGCTTGATGGGGACAGGGGGAGGAAATGAAAAACTGTTTTTT. V usage is TRBV5-1 and J usage is TRBJ1-4; 11 bases align to TRBD1. CDR1 SGHRS and CDR2 YFSETQ come from the germline V gene. This CDR3 has 17 amino acids. The ends lost 1 base at V and 5 bases at J; junction bases unmatched: 7.

This clone appeared a single time. This sequence joins TRBV5-1 and TRBJ1-4; D perhaps matches TRBD1 (6 bases). CDR3 length: 15 residues. V was cut by 0 bases and J by 5 bases, with 11 bases left in between. In germline, CDR1 is SGHRS, CDR2 YFSETQ. The DNA for the CDR3 is TGCGCCAGCAGCTTGGATGCAGGGGTGAATGAAAAACTGTTTTTT. Protein sequence: CASSLDAGVNEKLFF.

As to this clone: The junction and the germline gene differ at one end; a read error may be behind it. J is TRBJ2-5 and V is TRBV5-4, with 16 bases that match TRBD2. The CDR3 totals 17 residues. The V gene's germline CDR1 is SGHNT and CDR2 YYREEE (reference sequence). CDR3 sequence reads: CASSWGLAGGIREAQYF. CDR3 DNA: TGTGCCAGCAGCTGGGGACTAGCGGGAGGGATAAGAGAGGCCCAGTACTTC.

The J gene is TRBJ2-7, the V gene TRBV10-3; D call uncertain. Trimming took 0 bases from V and 0 from J, leaving 12 bases between them. The CDR3 has 16 residues. Per germline, CDR1 ENHRY and CDR2 SYGVKD. CDR3 nucleotide sequence: TGTGCCATCAGTGAGTCGTCAACGGCTAGCTCCTACGAGCAGTACTTC. It is translated as CAISESSTASSYEQYF.

CDR3 bases: TGTGCCAGCAGCCAACGACAGGGTTACACAGATACGCAGTATTTT. Its protein product is CASSQRQGYTDTQYF. The chain joins TRBV7-2 to TRBJ2-3; 7 nucleotides match TRBD1. Germline V gene lookup returns CDR1 SGHTA and CDR2 FQGNSA. V lost 5 bases to trimming and J lost 2 bases; unmatched junction nucleotides: 7. CDR3 size: 15 residues.

The gene calls are TRBV11-2 and TRBJ2-7, with 9 positions matching TRBD1. The germline gives CDR1 SGHAT, CDR2 FQNNGV. The J segment lost 7 bases and the V segment lost 6 bases, leaving 16 bases of the junction unmatched. The CDR3 loop spans 16 amino acids. For the CDR3, the DNA is TGTGCCAGCAGGGAAACACCGGGACAGGGACTCGCGGAGCAGTACTTC. As protein: CASRETPGQGLAEQYF.

The chain has TRBV15 and TRBJ1-1, with a weak D call TRBD1 (6 bases). Deletions cut 2 bases from V and 4 bases from J, with 14 bases between. This CDR3 has 15 amino acids. Germline CDR1 is LNHNV and CDR2 is YYDKDF (reference sequence). The CDR3 here is CATSRSGLRGTEAFF. DNA of the CDR3: TGTGCCACCAGCAGATCCGGACTCAGGGGCACTGAAGCTTTCTTT.

The J gene is TRBJ2-1, the V gene TRBV11-2, with 9 bases aligning to TRBD2. The CDR3 spans 16 residues. Germline V gives CDR1 SGHAT, CDR2 FQNNGV. Trimming cost V 1 base and J 7 bases; bases outside gene matches: 8. In nucleotides, the CDR3 is TGTGCCAGCAGCTTAGTTTTAGCGGGAGTGGGGAATGAGCAGTTCTTC. It translates to CASSLVLAGVGNEQFF.

The chain combines TRBV2 with TRBJ1-2; 7 nucleotides match TRBD1. The ends lost 3 bases at V and 4 bases at J; junction bases unmatched: 2. The CDR3 runs to 13 residues. The V gene's germline CDR1 is SNHLY and CDR2 FYNNEI. CDR3 sequence: CASSEGTVYGYTF. CDR3 coding DNA: TGTGCCAGCAGTGAGGGGACAGTCTATGGCTACACCTTC.

The chain couples TRBV18 to TRBJ1-4; a weak D match, TRBD1 (6 bases). The CDR3 contains 15 residues. Germline V gives CDR1 KGHSH, CDR2 LQKENI. V lost 6 bases and J 7 bases, leaving 18 bases between the germline ends. For the CDR3, the DNA is TGTGCCAGCTCCTTCTCGCGGGGACATGGTGAAAAACTGTTTTTT. Translation: CASSFSRGHGEKLFF.

The V and J genes are TRBV7-9 and TRBJ2-2; D unresolved. In germline, CDR1 is SEHNR, CDR2 FQNEAQ (reference sequence). The CDR3 loop spans 14 amino acids. Between the trimmed V and J ends, which lost 6 bases and 0 bases, there was a span of 8 bases. CDR3 sequence (DNA): TGTGCCAGCAGTCCTCTAGCGAACACCGGGGAGCTGTTTTTT. Translating it yields CASSPLANTGELFF.

This clone came up a few times. This chain joins TRBV14 and TRBJ1-6; D not certain. The length of the CDR3 is 14 residues. CDR1 and CDR2 (germline): SGHDN, FVKESK. V was pared by 1 base and J by 8 bases, with 9 bases between. CDR3 amino acids: CASSQGWIDSPLHF. The DNA for the CDR3 is TGTGCCAGCAGCCAAGGTTGGATCGATTCACCCCTCCACTTT.

J is TRBJ1-2 and V is TRBV19; 7 nucleotides align to TRBD1. Looked up from germline, CDR1 is LNHDA and CDR2 is SQIVND (reference sequence). The CDR3 has 15 amino acids. The J segment lost 4 bases and the V segment lost 3 bases, leaving 8 bases of the junction unmatched. This CDR3 is CASSIVGQDLYGYTF. The CDR3, as DNA: TGTGCCAGTAGTATCGTTGGACAGGACCTCTATGGCTACACCTTC.

V and J are TRBV19 and TRBJ2-1, with 14 positions matching TRBD2. The CDR3 extends over 16 amino acids. Germline V gene data show CDR1 as LNHDA and CDR2 as SQIVND (reference sequence). V lost 5 bases, J lost 9 bases, and 9 bases stayed unmatched. The CDR3 sequence is CASSLSTSGRGAEQFF. The DNA of the CDR3 is TGTGCCAGTAGTCTTTCGACTAGCGGGAGGGGTGCTGAGCAGTTCTTC.

CDR3 loop: CASSLGGFNEKLFF. CDR3 DNA sequence: TGTGCCAGCAGCTTAGGGGGGTTTAATGAAAAACTGTTTTTT. The chain couples TRBV7-2 to TRBJ1-4; a weak D match, TRBD1 (5 bases). Between the trimmed V and J ends, which lost 1 base and 4 bases, there was a span of 7 bases. Germline-derived CDR1 and CDR2 are SGHTA and FQGNSA. The CDR3 is 14 amino acids.

V is TRBV5-1 and J is TRBJ1-1; no clear D. The CDR3 is 17 amino acids. The V and J ends lost 0 bases and 5 bases respectively, with 20 bases between them. Germline loops: CDR1 SGHRS, CDR2 YFSETQ. The CDR3 DNA sequence: TGCGCCAGCAGCTTGGCGACTAGCGGGAGAATGGAAACTGAAGCTTTCTTT. It encodes CASSLATSGRMETEAFF.

The rearrangement joins TRBV7-3 to TRBJ2-2, with 9 bases that match TRBD2. The germline V gene has CDR1 SGHTA and CDR2 FQGTGA. The length of the CDR3 is 15 residues. The J segment lost 8 bases and the V segment lost 0 bases, leaving 4 bases of the junction unmatched. The DNA of the CDR3 is TGTGCCAGCAGCTTAACGTTGCTAGCGGGAGGGGAGCTGTTTTTT. The encoded protein is CASSLTLLAGGELFF. Supplemented by reference TRBV7-3 and TRBJ2-2, the full variable domain reads GAGVSQTPSNKVTEKGKYVELRCDPISGHTALYWYRQSLGQGPEFLIYFQGTGAADDSGLPNDRFFAVRPEGSVSTLKIQRTERGDSAVYLCASSLTLLAGGELFFGEGSRLTVL.

This clone was recorded only once. The genes are TRBV5-6 and TRBJ2-7; 9 bases match TRBD1. Germline V lookup: CDR1 SGHDT, CDR2 YYEEEE. This CDR3 is built from 16 residues. Trimming took 1 base from V and 0 from J; bases not matched to a gene: 5. In DNA form, the CDR3 reads TGTGCCAGCAGCTTGATGACAGGGGGGGCCTCCTACGAGCAGTACTTC. Residues: CASSLMTGGASYEQYF.

J is TRBJ2-2 and V is TRBV15; D uncertain. Trimming pared 0 bases from V and 1 base from J, leaving 12 bases between. From germline, CDR1 is LNHNV and CDR2 YYDKDF (reference sequence). The CDR3 runs 17 residues. The CDR3 is CATSRDKRVVNTGELFF. The CDR3 nucleotides read TGTGCCACCAGCAGAGATAAAAGGGTTGTGAACACCGGGGAGCTGTTTTTT.

The chain links TRBV9 to TRBJ2-7; 11 bases fit TRBD1. The length of the CDR3 is 14 residues. With V trimmed by 3 bases and J by 3 bases, 2 bases remained unmatched. Germline V gene lookup returns CDR1 SGDLS and CDR2 YYNGEE. CDR3 DNA sequence: TGTGCCAGCAGCGCGGGACAGGGGGACTACGAGCAGTACTTC. Translation gives CASSAGQGDYEQYF.

The CDR3 DNA is TGTGCCAGCAGCCCTCGGACAGGTAGAGCCTACGAGCAGTACTTC. Amino acid sequence: CASSPRTGRAYEQYF. The chain couples TRBV7-9 to TRBJ2-7, with TRBD1 identical over 7 bases. CDR3 length: 15 amino acids. The V gene's germline CDR1 is SEHNR and CDR2 FQNEAQ (reference sequence). V was clipped by 5 bases and J by 2 bases; unmatched bases: 9. The entire variable domain, with the rest obtained from reference TRBV7-9 and TRBJ2-7, is as follows: DTGVSQNPRHKITKRGQNVTFRCDPISEHNRLYWYRQTLGQGPEFLTYFQNEAQLEKSRLLSDRFSAERPKGSFSTLEIQRTEQGDSAMYLCASSPRTGRAYEQYFGPGTRLTVT.

The chain joins TRBV5-4 to TRBJ1-3, with D unclear. The germline gives CDR1 SGHNT, CDR2 YYREEE (reference sequence). The CDR3 is 16 residues long. V was clipped by 2 bases and J by 8 bases, with 20 bases between them. The CDR3 here is CASSFRSRLGGDTIYF. The CDR3 DNA reads TGTGCCAGCAGCTTTCGATCCCGACTGGGCGGAGACACCATATATTTT.